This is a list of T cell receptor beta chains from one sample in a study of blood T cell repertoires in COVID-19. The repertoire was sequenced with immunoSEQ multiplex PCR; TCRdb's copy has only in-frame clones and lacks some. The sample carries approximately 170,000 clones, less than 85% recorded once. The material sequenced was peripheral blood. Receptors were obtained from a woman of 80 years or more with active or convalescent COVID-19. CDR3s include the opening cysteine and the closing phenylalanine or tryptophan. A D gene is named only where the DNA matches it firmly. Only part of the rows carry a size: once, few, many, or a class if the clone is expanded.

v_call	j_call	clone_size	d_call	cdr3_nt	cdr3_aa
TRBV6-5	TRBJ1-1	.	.	TGTGCCAGCAGAATACATACTGAAGCTTTCTTT	CASRIHTEAFF
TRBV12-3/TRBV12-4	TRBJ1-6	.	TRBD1	TGTGCCAGCAACCAGGGGGGTCGCTCACCCCTCCACTTT	CASNQGGRSPLHF
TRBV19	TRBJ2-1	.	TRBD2	TGTGCCAGTAGTGAGGCGGGACTAGAGCCTTACAATGAGCAGTTCTTC	CASSEAGLEPYNEQFF
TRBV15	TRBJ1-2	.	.	TGTGCCACCAGCACTACAGGGCTCTATGGCTACACCTTC	CATSTTGLYGYTF
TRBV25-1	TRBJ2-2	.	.	TGTGCCAGCAGTGAGCTCTCAAGCGCTCTCGGGGAGCTGTTTTTT	CASSELSSALGELFF
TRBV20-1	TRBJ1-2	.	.	TGCAGTGTCTCCGACAGTAATGGCTACACCTTC	CSVSDSNGYTF
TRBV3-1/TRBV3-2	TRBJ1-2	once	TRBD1	TGTGCCAGCAGCGTGGGACAGGCAATCTATGGCTACACCTTC	CASSVGQAIYGYTF
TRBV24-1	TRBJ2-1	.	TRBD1	TGTGCCACCAGTGCACAGGGGAAGATAAGTGAGCAGTTCTTC	CATSAQGKISEQFF
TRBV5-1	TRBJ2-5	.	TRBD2	TGCGCCAGCAGCTTGGCCACTAGCGGTAGAGAGACCCAGTACTTC	CASSLATSGRETQYF
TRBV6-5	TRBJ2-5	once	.	TGTGCCAGCAGCCCCAACCAGGAGGTAAAGACCCAGTACTTC	CASSPNQEVKTQYF
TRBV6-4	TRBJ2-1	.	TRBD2	TGTGCCAGCAGTGTATTAGCGGGAGGGAGCAATGAGCAGTTCTTC	CASSVLAGGSNEQFF
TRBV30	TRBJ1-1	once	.	TGTGCCTGGAGTGGACAGGACACTGAAGCTTTCTTT	CAWSGQDTEAFF
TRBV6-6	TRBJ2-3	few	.	TGTGCCAGCGAGCCGGGCACAGATACGCAGTATTTT	CASEPGTDTQYF
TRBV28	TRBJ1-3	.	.	TGTGCCAGCAGTAGGCCAGGGGCAAACACCATATATTTT	CASSRPGANTIYF
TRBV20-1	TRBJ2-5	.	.	TGCAGTGCTCGACCCGGGGAGACCCAGTACTTC	CSARPGETQYF
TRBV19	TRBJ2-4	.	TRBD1	TGTGCCAGTCAATCGGGACAGGGGGGGAACATTCAGTACTTC	CASQSGQGGNIQYF
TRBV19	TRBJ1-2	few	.	TGTGCCAGTAGTATCCGCCAGGGGTATGGCTACACCTTC	CASSIRQGYGYTF
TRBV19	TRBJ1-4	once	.	TGTGCCAGTAGCGAGCAGGGTGCAACTAATGAAAAACTGTTTTTT	CASSEQGATNEKLFF
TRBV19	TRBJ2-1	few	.	TGTGCCAGTAGTATTCAGGGGAATGAGCAGTTCTTC	CASSIQGNEQFF
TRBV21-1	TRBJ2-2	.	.	TGTGCCAGCAGCAATTTTCAGCGGGAGGGAAACACCGGGGAGCTGTTTTTT	CASSNFQREGNTGELFF
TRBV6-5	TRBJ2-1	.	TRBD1	TGTGCCAGCACCACAGGGGGCCTTAGGAATGAGCAGTTCTTC	CASTTGGLRNEQFF
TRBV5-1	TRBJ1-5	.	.	TGCGCCAGCAGCTACATGCCCCAGGGGCTTGAGAATCAGCCCCAGCATTTT	CASSYMPQGLENQPQHF
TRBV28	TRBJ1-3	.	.	TGTGCCAGCAGTTTGACAGCGACCCTAGTAAACACCATATATTTT	CASSLTATLVNTIYF
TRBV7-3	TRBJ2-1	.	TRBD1	TGTGCCAGCAGCTCGCCCGGGGACAGGGGCCCCGGGGGGCAGTTCTTC	CASSSPGDRGPGGQFF
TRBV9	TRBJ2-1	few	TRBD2	TGTGCCAGCAGCGACCCTATTGGGACTAGCGGGCCCGTCGTAAATGAGCAGTTCTTC	CASSDPIGTSGPVVNEQFF
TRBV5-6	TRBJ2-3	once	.	TGTGCCAGCAGCACAGTCTTCGGTTACACAGATACGCAGTATTTT	CASSTVFGYTDTQYF
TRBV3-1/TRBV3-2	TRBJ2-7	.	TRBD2	TGTGCCAGCAGCCAAACCAAGACTAGCGGGAGCCTCCAGCAGTACTTC	CASSQTKTSGSLQQYF
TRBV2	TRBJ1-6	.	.	TGTGCCAGCCGTACCGGTCGGAGCTCCTATAATTCACCCCTCCACTTT	CASRTGRSSYNSPLHF
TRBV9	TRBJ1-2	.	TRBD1	TGTGCCAGCAGCGTAGAGACAGGGGGCTATGGCTACACCTTC	CASSVETGGYGYTF
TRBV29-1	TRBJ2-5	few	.	TGCAGCGTTGATTATAGCGATCGAGAGACCCAGTACTTC	CSVDYSDRETQYF
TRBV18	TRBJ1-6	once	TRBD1	TGTGCCAGCTCACCCGGACAGGGCGATAATTCACCCCTCCACTTT	CASSPGQGDNSPLHF
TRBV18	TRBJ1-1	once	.	TGTGCCAGCTCACCGACGGCAGGGTTGAACACTGAAGCTTTCTTT	CASSPTAGLNTEAFF